Sequencing of this T cell receptor (beta chain) was carried out in a study of CD8+ T cells in alopecia areata. Study observations and caveats: Many of the expanded lesional clones endured in scalp and blood while on tofacitinib. The study found tofacitinib significantly decreased scalp clonality and expanded CD8+ clones among the top 100. Unlike in mice, where it was clearer, TCR sharing across patients was less clear, possibly HLA-related.

Sequencing templates came from extracted RNA that was reverse transcribed into cDNA. The repertoire was sequenced with immunoSEQ multiplex PCR; TCRdb's copy has only in-frame clones and lacks some. This sample has 210,000 or so clones, with approximately 65% found just once. There are a few counts of this clone. The antigen remains undetermined. Germline V gene data show CDR1 as MNHEY and CDR2 as SMNVEV (reference sequence). The V end was cut by 3 bases, the J end by 7 bases, with 15 bases between. The CDR3 sequence is 14 residues long. Noted treatment: oral pan-JAK inhibitor, 5-10 mg twice daily. Lesional scalp tissue (obtained by punch biopsy) and peripheral blood were collected from alopecia areata patients.

This chain uses TRBV27 with TRBJ1-2; D is ambiguous. This material consisted of CD4+ T cells sorted from blood, taken at approximately week 45, from a patient treated with tofacitinib. This TCR was sampled from a human donor with alopecia areata. The CDR3 DNA sequence: TGTGCCAGCAGTTTCCGGAGTGGGATCGGTGGCTACACCTTC. It specifies CASSFRSGIGGYTF.